Listed below are T cell receptor beta chains from one sample, sequenced in a study of T cells in Graves' hyperthyroidism and ophthalmopathy. TCRdb independently ran MiXCR on the multiplex PCR reads; one entry per CDR3 protein. The sample shows under 350,000 distinct CDR3 sequences, about a sixth of them seen only once. Material: blood. These receptors were obtained from a woman aged 55-75 years with Graves' ophthalmopathy. CDR3s leave out the opening cysteine and the closing phenylalanine or tryptophan. The listing skips clone size in some rows; elsewhere it reads once, few, many or a size class.

many,TRBJ1-2,TRBV3-1,ASSQGDRVDGYT
many,TRBJ2-1,TRBV5-1,ASSLGSEYNEQF
few,TRBJ1-5,TRBV6-2/TRBV6-3,ASSYRQGSNQPQH
NA,TRBJ2-5,TRBV12-3/TRBV12-4,ASSLMPGGQETQY
many,TRBJ2-1,TRBV6-2/TRBV6-3,ASSTGTGGLNQF
NA,TRBJ2-5,TRBV11-2,ASSRRLGVGNLQETQY
NA,TRBJ2-1,TRBV7-2,ASSRFSGGASNEQF
NA,TRBJ2-5,TRBV15,ATSLGTQETQY
many,TRBJ1-5,TRBV20-1,SARGGGEGQPQH
few,TRBJ2-7,TRBV20-1,SARDPAGGTSNEQY
many,TRBJ1-1,TRBV28,ASVTGRWVTEAF
many,TRBJ1-4,TRBV5-1,ASSLNRGGEKLF
many,TRBJ1-3,TRBV5-6,ATAGGNSGNTIY